The clone carrying this T cell receptor beta chain was detected a few times. Different DNA sequences within this sample yield the same CDR3. Original data processing: How many nucleated cells were present was estimated from reference gene primer amplification. This table comes from immunoSEQ multiplex PCR, and its TCRdb copy is limited to in-frame clones, with some not included. The DNA gave D and trimming, while V, J and clone size come from that table. Among about 190,000 clones listed, more than 75% were seen once. The CDR3 sequence is 14 residues long. V lost 2 bases and J 1 base, leaving 6 bases between the germline ends. Germline CDR1 and CDR2: KGHSH and LQKENI. This record belongs to a study of blood T cell repertoires in COVID-19. Background on the study: T cells, B-cell-depleted T cells, or PBMCs provided the cDNA or gDNA that served as material.

Sequencing was carried out using peripheral blood. The TCR comes from a woman aged 55-70 years with COVID-19, enrolled during active disease. This chain links TRBV18 with TRBJ1-5; D is possibly TRBD1 (5 bases). This chain's CDR3 is CASSPGGSNQPQHF. The CDR3 nucleotides read TGTGCCAGCTCACCAGGGGGGAGCAATCAGCCCCAGCATTTT.